This T cell receptor (beta chain) was captured by sequencing in a study of lymphopenia after photon versus proton radiotherapy. The study, taken as a whole, reports: Under photons, naive T cells and diversity fell while effector/memory populations rose.

Details on this clone: Its antigen remains unidentified.

V was pared by 3 bases and J by 3 bases, with 21 bases between. CDR1 and CDR2 (germline): GTSNPN, SVGIG (reference sequence). CDR3 length: 16 residues. Assay: immunoSEQ multiplex PCR; the TCRdb copy retains only in-frame clones and omits some. The sample contains roughly 25,000 clones, roughly four fifths of which appear only once. The clonotype originates from a woman aged 70-85 years with pancreatic cancer. V usage is TRBV30 and J usage is TRBJ2-7; the D gene is possibly TRBD2 (6 bases). The sequences come from peripheral blood, collected from a patient treated with proton-based radiotherapy. CDR3 amino acids: CAWSAGGTDPYYEQYF. The DNA for the CDR3 is TGTGCCTGGAGCGCGGGCGGGACCGACCCTTACTACGAGCAGTACTTC.